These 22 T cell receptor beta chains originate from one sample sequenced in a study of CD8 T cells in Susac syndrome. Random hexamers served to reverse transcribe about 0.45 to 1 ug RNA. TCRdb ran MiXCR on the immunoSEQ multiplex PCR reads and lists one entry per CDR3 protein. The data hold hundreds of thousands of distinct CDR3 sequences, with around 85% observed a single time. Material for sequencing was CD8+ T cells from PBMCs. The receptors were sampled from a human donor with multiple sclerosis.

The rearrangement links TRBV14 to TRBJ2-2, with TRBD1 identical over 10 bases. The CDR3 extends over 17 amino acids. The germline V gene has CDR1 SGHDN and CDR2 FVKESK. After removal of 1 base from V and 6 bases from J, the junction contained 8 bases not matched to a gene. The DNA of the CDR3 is TGTGCCAGCAGCCAAGCCGTCGGGACAGGGGCGTCCGGGGAGCTGTTTTTT. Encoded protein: CASSQAVGTGASGELFF.

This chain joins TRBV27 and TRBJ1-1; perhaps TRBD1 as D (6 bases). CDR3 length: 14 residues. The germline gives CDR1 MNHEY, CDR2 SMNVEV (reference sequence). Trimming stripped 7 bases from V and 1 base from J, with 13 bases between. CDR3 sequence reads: CASTKQGGNTEAFF. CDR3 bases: TGTGCCAGCACTAAACAGGGAGGGAACACTGAAGCTTTCTTT.

The CDR3 coding sequence is TGTGCCAGCAGTTTATGGCCCCCGGGAGAGACCCAGTACTTC. Translation gives CASSLWPPGETQYF. The chain links TRBV12-3 or TRBV12-4 to TRBJ2-5; no firm D call. The CDR3 is 14 amino acids. Trimming removed 2 bases at V and 4 bases at J, with 11 bases between.

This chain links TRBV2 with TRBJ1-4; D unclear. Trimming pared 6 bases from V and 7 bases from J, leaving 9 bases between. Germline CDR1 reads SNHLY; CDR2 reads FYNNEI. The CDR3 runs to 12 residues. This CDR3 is CASRQFSEKLFF. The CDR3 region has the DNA TGTGCCAGCAGGCAATTTTCTGAAAAACTGTTTTTT. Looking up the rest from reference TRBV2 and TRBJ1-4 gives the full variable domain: EPEVTQTPSHQVTQMGQEVILRCVPISNHLYFYWYRQILGQKVEFLVSFYNNEISEKSEIFDDQFSVERPDGSNFTLKIRSTKLEDSAMYFCASRQFSEKLFFGSGTQLSVL.

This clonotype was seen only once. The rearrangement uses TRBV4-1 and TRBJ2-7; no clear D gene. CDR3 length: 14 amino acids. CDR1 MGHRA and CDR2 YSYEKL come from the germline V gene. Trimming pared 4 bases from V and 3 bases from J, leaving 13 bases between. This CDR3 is CASSLQDGSYEQYF. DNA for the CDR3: TGCGCCAGCAGCCTCCAGGATGGTAGCTACGAGCAGTACTTC.

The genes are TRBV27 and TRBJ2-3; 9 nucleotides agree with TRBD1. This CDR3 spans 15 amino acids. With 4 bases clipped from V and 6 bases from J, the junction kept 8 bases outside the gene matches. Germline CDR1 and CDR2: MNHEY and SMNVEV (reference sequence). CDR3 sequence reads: CASSSGTGLADTQYF. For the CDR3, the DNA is TGTGCCAGCAGTTCCGGGACAGGGCTTGCGGATACGCAGTATTTT.

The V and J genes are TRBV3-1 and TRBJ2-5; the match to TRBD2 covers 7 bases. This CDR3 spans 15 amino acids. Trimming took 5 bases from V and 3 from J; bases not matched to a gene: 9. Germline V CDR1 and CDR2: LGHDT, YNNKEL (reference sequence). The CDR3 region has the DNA TGTGCCAGCAGCGCCACGGCGGGGGAGAAAGAGACCCAGTACTTC. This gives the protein CASSATAGEKETQYF.

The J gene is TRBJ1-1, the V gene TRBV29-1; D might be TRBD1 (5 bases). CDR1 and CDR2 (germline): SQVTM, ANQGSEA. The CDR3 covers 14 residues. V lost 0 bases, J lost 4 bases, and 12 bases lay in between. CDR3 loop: CSVEEKGYGTEAFF. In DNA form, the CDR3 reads TGCAGCGTTGAAGAGAAGGGGTACGGCACTGAAGCTTTCTTT.

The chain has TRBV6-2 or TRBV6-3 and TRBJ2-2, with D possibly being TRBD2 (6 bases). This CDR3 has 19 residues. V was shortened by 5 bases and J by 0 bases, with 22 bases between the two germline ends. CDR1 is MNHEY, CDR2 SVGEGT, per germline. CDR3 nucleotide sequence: TGTGCCAGCAGTACCAGGCGAGTAGCCGGGGGTCCGAACACCGGGGAGCTGTTTTTT. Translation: CASSTRRVAGGPNTGELFF.

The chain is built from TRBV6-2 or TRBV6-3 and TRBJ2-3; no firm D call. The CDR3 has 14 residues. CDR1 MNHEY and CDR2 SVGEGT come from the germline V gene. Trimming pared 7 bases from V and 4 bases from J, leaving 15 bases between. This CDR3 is CASTSRSRADTQYF. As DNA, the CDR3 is TGTGCCAGCACCTCTCGATCCCGGGCAGATACGCAGTATTTT.

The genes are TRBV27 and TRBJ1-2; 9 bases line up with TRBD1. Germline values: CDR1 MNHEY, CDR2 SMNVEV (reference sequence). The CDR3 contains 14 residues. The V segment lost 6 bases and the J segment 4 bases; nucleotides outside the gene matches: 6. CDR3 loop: CASSLQGASYGYTF. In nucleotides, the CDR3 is TGTGCCAGCAGCCTACAGGGGGCGAGCTATGGCTACACCTTC.

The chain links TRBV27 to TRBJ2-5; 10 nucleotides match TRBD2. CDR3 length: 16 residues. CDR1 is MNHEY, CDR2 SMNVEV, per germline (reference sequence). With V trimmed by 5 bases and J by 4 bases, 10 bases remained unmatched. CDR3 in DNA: TGTGCCAGCAGTCTCTTAGCGGGAGGTCTGGGAGAGACCCAGTACTTC. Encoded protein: CASSLLAGGLGETQYF.

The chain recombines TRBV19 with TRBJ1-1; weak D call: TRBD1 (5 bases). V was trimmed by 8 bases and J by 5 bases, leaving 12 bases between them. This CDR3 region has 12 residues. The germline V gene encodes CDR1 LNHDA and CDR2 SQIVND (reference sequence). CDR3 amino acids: CASGASWTEAFF. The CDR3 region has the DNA TGTGCCAGTGGGGCAAGTTGGACTGAAGCTTTCTTT.

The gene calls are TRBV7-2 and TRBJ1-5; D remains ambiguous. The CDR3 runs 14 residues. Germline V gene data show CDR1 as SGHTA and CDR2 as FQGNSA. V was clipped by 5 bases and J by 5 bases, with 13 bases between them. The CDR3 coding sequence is TGTGCCAGCAGCGAGGGCGGGTACTATCAGCCCCAGCATTTT. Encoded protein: CASSEGGYYQPQHF.

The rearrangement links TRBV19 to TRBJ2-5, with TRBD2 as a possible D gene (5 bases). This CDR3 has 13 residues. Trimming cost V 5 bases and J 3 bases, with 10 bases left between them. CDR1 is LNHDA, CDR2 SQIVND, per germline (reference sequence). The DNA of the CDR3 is TGTGCCAGTAGTTTGAGGGCAGAAGAGACCCAGTACTTC. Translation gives CASSLRAEETQYF. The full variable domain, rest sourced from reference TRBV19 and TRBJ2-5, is DGGITQSPKYLFRKEGQNVTLSCEQNLNHDAMYWYRQDPGQGLRLIYYSQIVNDFQKGDIAEGYSVSREKKESFPLTVTSAQKNPTAFYLCASSLRAEETQYFGPGTRLLVL.

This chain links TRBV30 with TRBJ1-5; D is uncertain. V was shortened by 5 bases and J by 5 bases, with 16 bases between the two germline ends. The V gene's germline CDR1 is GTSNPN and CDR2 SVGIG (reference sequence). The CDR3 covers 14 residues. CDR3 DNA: TGTGCCTGGGGACCCAGAGGCTATTATCAGCCCCAGCATTTT. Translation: CAWGPRGYYQPQHF.

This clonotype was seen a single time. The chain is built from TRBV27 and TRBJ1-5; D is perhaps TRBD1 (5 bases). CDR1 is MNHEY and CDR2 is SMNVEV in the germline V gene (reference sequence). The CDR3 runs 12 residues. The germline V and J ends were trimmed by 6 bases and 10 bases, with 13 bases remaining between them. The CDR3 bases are TGTGCCAGCAGGTCAGGGAGTCTCCCCCAGCATTTT. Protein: CASRSGSLPQHF.

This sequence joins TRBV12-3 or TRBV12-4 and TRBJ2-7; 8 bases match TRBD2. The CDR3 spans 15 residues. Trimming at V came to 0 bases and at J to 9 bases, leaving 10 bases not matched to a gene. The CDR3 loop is CASSLARESGSMQYF. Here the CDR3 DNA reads TGTGCCAGCAGTTTAGCGAGAGAGAGCGGGAGTATGCAGTACTTC.

The CDR3 loop reads CASSLGLAGIQETQYF. The CDR3 DNA reads as TGTGCCAGCAGCTTAGGACTAGCGGGAATCCAAGAGACCCAGTACTTC. The genes are TRBV7-9 and TRBJ2-5; 11 nucleotides match TRBD2. The CDR3 extends over 16 amino acids. Germline trimming cut 1 base from V and 1 base from J; bases unmatched to any gene: 2. Per germline, CDR1 SEHNR and CDR2 FQNEAQ (reference sequence).

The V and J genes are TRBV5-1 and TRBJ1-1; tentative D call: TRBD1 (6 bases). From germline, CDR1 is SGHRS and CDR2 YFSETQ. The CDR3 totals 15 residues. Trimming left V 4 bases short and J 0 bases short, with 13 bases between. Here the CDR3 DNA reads TGCGCCAGCAGCAGTCTCCAGGGGATGAACACTGAAGCTTTCTTT. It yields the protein CASSSLQGMNTEAFF.

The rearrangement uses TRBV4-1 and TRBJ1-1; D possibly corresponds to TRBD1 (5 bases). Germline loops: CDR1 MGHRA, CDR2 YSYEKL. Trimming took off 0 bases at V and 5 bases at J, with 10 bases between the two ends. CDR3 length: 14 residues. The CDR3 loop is CASSQDGRGTEAFF. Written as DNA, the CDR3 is TGCGCCAGCAGCCAAGATGGGAGGGGTACTGAAGCTTTCTTT.

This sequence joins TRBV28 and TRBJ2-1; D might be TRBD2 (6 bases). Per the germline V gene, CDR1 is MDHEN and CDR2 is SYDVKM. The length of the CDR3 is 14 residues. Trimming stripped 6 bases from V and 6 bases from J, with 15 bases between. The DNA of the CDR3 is TGTGCCAGCAGCCCCCGCGGGGCGCTCAATGAGCAGTTCTTC. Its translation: CASSPRGALNEQFF. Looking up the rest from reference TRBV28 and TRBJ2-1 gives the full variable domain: DVKVTQSSRYLVKRTGEKVFLECVQDMDHENMFWYRQDPGLGLRLIYFSYDVKMKEKGDIPEGYSVSREKKERFSLILESASTNQTSMYLCASSPRGALNEQFFGPGTRLTVL.